These T cell receptor beta chains were read from a single sample in a study of T cells in Graves' hyperthyroidism and ophthalmopathy. TCRdb reprocessed the multiplex PCR reads via MiXCR and lists one record per CDR3 protein. The sample has roughly 580,000 distinct CDR3 sequences, under 60% seen once. What was sequenced was peripheral blood or thyroid tissue (not recorded which). All receptors come from a woman under 30 with Graves' hyperthyroidism. CDR3s include the opening cysteine and the closing phenylalanine or tryptophan. Fields, in order: V gene, clone size, J gene, CDR3 protein. Some rows have no size entry. The others give once, few or many, or a class for an expanded clone.

v_call: TRBV7-9
clone_size: few
j_call: TRBJ2-7
cdr3_aa: CASSQAGLEQYF

v_call: TRBV9
clone_size: many
j_call: TRBJ1-6
cdr3_aa: CASSVAGLHSPLHF

v_call: TRBV12-3/TRBV12-4
clone_size: few
j_call: TRBJ1-4
cdr3_aa: CASRHTSGKLFF

v_call: TRBV7-2
clone_size: .
j_call: .
cdr3_aa: CASSWRLAGKESYEQYF

v_call: TRBV10-3
clone_size: few
j_call: TRBJ2-6
cdr3_aa: CASGTASGANVLTF

v_call: TRBV25-1
clone_size: .
j_call: TRBJ1-3
cdr3_aa: CASSESGQGDSGNTIYF

v_call: TRBV7-9
clone_size: .
j_call: TRBJ2-7
cdr3_aa: CASSPRLAGEFGYEQYF

v_call: TRBV7-2
clone_size: once
j_call: TRBJ2-5
cdr3_aa: CASSLAGEVETQYF

v_call: TRBV7-2
clone_size: few
j_call: TRBJ2-5
cdr3_aa: CASSQPPEETQYF

v_call: TRBV14
clone_size: many
j_call: TRBJ2-2
cdr3_aa: CASSQEHTGELFF

v_call: TRBV20-1
clone_size: once
j_call: TRBJ1-4
cdr3_aa: CSAHAGGAREEKLFF

v_call: TRBV15
clone_size: .
j_call: TRBJ1-5
cdr3_aa: CATSRDDRPINQPQHF

v_call: TRBV7-9
clone_size: many
j_call: TRBJ2-6
cdr3_aa: CASSVQGSGANVLTF

v_call: TRBV25-1
clone_size: .
j_call: TRBJ1-2
cdr3_aa: CASSYLRDRGNYGYTF

v_call: TRBV19
clone_size: .
j_call: TRBJ2-2
cdr3_aa: CASSTPDTGELFF

v_call: TRBV24-1
clone_size: many
j_call: TRBJ2-5
cdr3_aa: CATSDRVRSVQETQYF

v_call: TRBV20-1
clone_size: once
j_call: TRBJ2-7
cdr3_aa: CSAFGARFPYEQYF

v_call: TRBV6-2/TRBV6-3
clone_size: .
j_call: TRBJ1-1
cdr3_aa: CASSYSGGSVAEAFF

v_call: TRBV24-1
clone_size: few
j_call: TRBJ1-4
cdr3_aa: CATSDPGTANEKLFF

v_call: TRBV7-9
clone_size: .
j_call: TRBJ1-1
cdr3_aa: CTNSRQSAEAFF

v_call: TRBV5-1
clone_size: once
j_call: TRBJ2-7
cdr3_aa: CASSLDGTGNLYEQYF

v_call: TRBV29-1
clone_size: .
j_call: TRBJ1-6
cdr3_aa: CSVEGTGSPLHF

v_call: TRBV7-2
clone_size: .
j_call: TRBJ2-7
cdr3_aa: CASSQDSAYEQYF

v_call: TRBV7-2
clone_size: .
j_call: TRBJ1-2
cdr3_aa: CASTHDYYGYTF

v_call: TRBV10-3
clone_size: .
j_call: TRBJ1-4
cdr3_aa: CAISGERQDKLFF

v_call: TRBV29-1
clone_size: .
j_call: TRBJ1-5
cdr3_aa: CSELTAINQPQHF

v_call: TRBV6-5
clone_size: .
j_call: TRBJ1-1
cdr3_aa: CASSPPGRNTEAFF

v_call: TRBV29-1
clone_size: .
j_call: TRBJ2-3
cdr3_aa: CSVEVDQADTQYF

v_call: TRBV2
clone_size: many
j_call: TRBJ2-7
cdr3_aa: CASSVETGNEQYF

v_call: TRBV20-1
clone_size: .
j_call: TRBJ2-5
cdr3_aa: CSARDSGLAVQETQYF

v_call: TRBV20-1
clone_size: .
j_call: TRBJ1-1
cdr3_aa: CSARPGRMNTEAFF